This paragraph reports one T cell receptor beta chain. The data are from a study of T cells in tuberculosis. TCRdb keeps only in-frame clones here, not all; method: immunoSEQ multiplex PCR. The data hold tens of thousands of clones, with around 92% observed a single time. The CDR3 is 12 residues long. The V gene end was trimmed by 6 bases and the J gene end by 10 bases; junction bases not matched to a gene: 3. Germline V gene lookup returns CDR1 MNHEY and CDR2 SVGAGI. Time point: new active TB diagnosis, blood taken before or within 7 days of starting treatment. HIV-seronegative South African adults aged 18 years or older had newly diagnosed active tuberculosis.

This TCR was recovered from an adult with tuberculosis. Some clones in this sample may be carry-over from other donors' samples. The source was PBMCs, collected at tuberculosis diagnosis. The rearrangement joins TRBV6-5 to TRBJ1-6, with 7 bases matching TRBD1. CDR3 in amino acids: CASRTGDSPLHF. The CDR3 DNA is TGTGCCAGCAGAACAGGGGACTCACCCCTCCACTTT.